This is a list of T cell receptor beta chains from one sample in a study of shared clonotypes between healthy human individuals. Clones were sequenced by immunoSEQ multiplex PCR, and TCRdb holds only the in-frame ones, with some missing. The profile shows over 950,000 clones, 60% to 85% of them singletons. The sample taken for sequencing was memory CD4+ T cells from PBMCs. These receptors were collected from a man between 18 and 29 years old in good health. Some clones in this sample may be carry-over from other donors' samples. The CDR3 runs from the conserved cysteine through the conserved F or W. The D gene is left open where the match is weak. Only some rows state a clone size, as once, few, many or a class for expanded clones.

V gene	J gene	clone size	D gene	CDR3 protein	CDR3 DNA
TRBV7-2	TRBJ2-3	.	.	CASSLVWDSTDTQYF	TGTGCCAGCAGCTTAGTTTGGGATAGCACAGATACGCAGTATTTT
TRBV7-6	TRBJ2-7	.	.	CASSSLGTAYEQYF	TGTGCCAGCAGCTCCCTGGGGACGGCCTACGAGCAGTACTTC
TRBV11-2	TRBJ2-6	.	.	CASSLLPPGSGANVLTF	TGTGCCAGCAGCTTATTGCCACCCGGGAGTGGGGCCAACGTCCTGACTTTC
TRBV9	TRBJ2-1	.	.	CASSARPSRPSMGEQFF	TGTGCCAGCAGCGCCCGCCCCTCGCGGCCCAGTATGGGTGAGCAGTTCTTC
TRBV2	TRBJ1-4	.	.	CASSGRVGTNEKLFF	TGTGCCAGCAGTGGAAGGGTAGGAACTAATGAAAAACTGTTTTTT
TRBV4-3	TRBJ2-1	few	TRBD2	CASSQEAPIASGRAVAYNEQFF	TGCGCCAGCAGCCAAGAAGCCCCAATAGCCAGCGGGAGGGCCGTAGCCTACAATGAGCAGTTCTTC
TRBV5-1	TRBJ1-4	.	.	CASSLSPQDGSYGLFF	TGCGCCAGCAGCTTATCCCCCCAGGACGGCTCTTATGGGCTGTTTTTT
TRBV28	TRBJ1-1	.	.	CASSPYTTGRANTEAFF	TGTGCCAGCAGCCCTTACACTACAGGGCGTGCGAACACTGAAGCTTTCTTT
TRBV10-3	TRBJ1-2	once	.	CAIKGGGDIGYGYTF	TGTGCCATCAAAGGTGGCGGGGACATCGGCTATGGCTACACCTTC
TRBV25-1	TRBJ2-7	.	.	CASSETFTSYEQYF	TGTGCCAGCAGTGAAACATTTACCTCCTACGAGCAGTACTTC
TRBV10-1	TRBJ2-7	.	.	CASSECREVPYEQYF	TGCGCCAGCAGTGAGTGTAGGGAAGTACCCTACGAGCAGTACTTC
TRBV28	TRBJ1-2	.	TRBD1	CASSRIGTGGVPYGYTF	TGTGCCAGCAGTCGCATCGGGACAGGGGGCGTTCCCTATGGCTACACCTTC
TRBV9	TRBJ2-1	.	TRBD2	CASSPVASGFSYNEQFF	TGTGCCAGCAGCCCCGTGGCTAGCGGGTTCTCCTACAATGAGCAGTTCTTC
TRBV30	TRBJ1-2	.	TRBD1	CAWSVRQGYGYTF	TGTGCCTGGAGTGTAAGACAGGGGTATGGCTACACCTTC
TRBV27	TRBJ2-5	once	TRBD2	CASSPSRGSWGETQYF	TGTGCCAGCAGTCCATCACGCGGGAGTTGGGGAGAGACCCAGTACTTC
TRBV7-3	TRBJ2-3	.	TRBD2	CASSAGTRGGLDTQYF	TGTGCCAGCAGCGCAGGGACTAGGGGGGGCCTAGATACGCAGTATTTT
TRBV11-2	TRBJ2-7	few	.	CASSLIMLEQYF	TGTGCCAGCAGCTTAATAATGCTCGAGCAGTACTTC
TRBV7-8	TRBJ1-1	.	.	CASSRPRVPMNTEAFF	TGTGCCAGCAGCCGACCCAGGGTTCCAATGAACACTGAAGCTTTCTTT
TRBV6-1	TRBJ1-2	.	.	CASSGRGAYGYTF	TGTGCCAGCAGTGGGCGGGGGGCCTATGGCTACACCTTC
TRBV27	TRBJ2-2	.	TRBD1	CASALDRVVTGELFF	TGTGCCAGCGCCCTGGACAGGGTGGTCACCGGGGAGCTGTTTTTT
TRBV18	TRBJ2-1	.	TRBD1	CASSPNLVVDTGGEQFF	TGTGCCAGCTCACCCAACCTGGTGGTGGATACAGGGGGTGAGCAGTTCTTC
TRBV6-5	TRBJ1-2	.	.	CASSYPTPGGDYGYTF	TGTGCCAGCAGTTACCCCACCCCCGGGGGAGACTATGGCTACACCTTC